These T cell receptor beta chains were read from a single sample in a study of cytomegalovirus exposure and HLA in healthy donors. Clones were read by immunoSEQ multiplex PCR, and TCRdb kept only the in-frame ones, dropping some. The repertoire consists of under 200,000 clones, with just under 80% occurring once and the leading ten covering 2.5% to 3.5%. The sample consisted of PBMCs. The receptors come from a woman between 50 and 59 years old in good health and CMV-seropositive. The CDR3 runs from the conserved cysteine through the conserved F or W. The D gene is left open where the match is weak. The size field is filled for only some rows; it gives once, few, many or a size class.

J gene,V gene,clone size,D gene,CDR3 DNA,CDR3 protein
TRBJ1-6,TRBV7-2,NA,NA,TGTGCCAGCAGCTTGCAGGGCGACTATAATTCACCCCTCCACTTT,CASSLQGDYNSPLHF
TRBJ2-5,TRBV11-3,NA,TRBD2,TGTGCCAGCAGCCTAGGACTAGCGGGAGATGAGACCCAGTACTTC,CASSLGLAGDETQYF
TRBJ2-5,TRBV2,NA,TRBD2,TGTGCCAGCAGTGTTGTGGCTAGCGGGGACCAAGAGACCCAGTACTTC,CASSVVASGDQETQYF
TRBJ2-5,TRBV6-5,NA,NA,TGTGCCAGCAGTTCAATTCAGGGTGTTCAAGAGACCCAGTACTTC,CASSSIQGVQETQYF
TRBJ2-7,TRBV9,NA,TRBD1,TGTGCCAGCAGCGTAGAGGACAGGGACGGGCAGTACTTC,CASSVEDRDGQYF
TRBJ2-7,TRBV7-3,NA,TRBD2,TGTGCCAGCAGCTCGACTAGCGGGAGTGTCGAGCAGTACTTC,CASSSTSGSVEQYF
TRBJ2-5,TRBV2,NA,TRBD1,TGTGCCAGCAAACGGGACAGGCCCCAAGAGACCCAGTACTTC,CASKRDRPQETQYF
TRBJ1-2,TRBV4-3,NA,TRBD1,TGCGCCAGCAGCCAAGACTTAGACAGGGGCGGTGGCTACACCTTC,CASSQDLDRGGGYTF
TRBJ2-2,TRBV5-1,once,NA,TGCGCCAGCAGCTCTTCGTCGGGAAGTTACGGGGAGCTGTTTTTT,CASSSSSGSYGELFF
TRBJ1-4,TRBV11-2,NA,NA,TGTGCCAGCAGCTTAAGGGCAGGGTGGGAAAAACTGTTTTTT,CASSLRAGWEKLFF
TRBJ2-5,TRBV6-5,NA,TRBD2,TGTGCCAGCAGAATGGGACTAGCGCTGGAGACCCAGTACTTC,CASRMGLALETQYF
TRBJ2-3,TRBV5-6,many,NA,TGTGCCAGCAGCTTACAGGTCACAGATACGCAGTATTTT,CASSLQVTDTQYF
TRBJ1-5,TRBV9,NA,NA,TGTGCCAGCAGCGAGGCAGGGGACGTGGATCAGCCCCAGCATTTT,CASSEAGDVDQPQHF
TRBJ2-3,TRBV6-5,NA,TRBD2,TGTGCCAGCAAGGTTAGCGGGGGCACAGATACGCAGTATTTT,CASKVSGGTDTQYF
TRBJ2-2,TRBV5-4,few,TRBD2,TGTGCCAGCAGCCCGGGACTAGCGGGAAAGAACACCGGGGAGCTGTTTTTT,CASSPGLAGKNTGELFF
TRBJ2-7,TRBV4-2,NA,NA,TGTGCCAGCAGCCAAGAACCGGTTAGCGACGAGCAGTACTTC,CASSQEPVSDEQYF
TRBJ2-3,TRBV4-3,NA,TRBD2,TGCGCCAGCAGCCAGAAGGCGCCCGGGAGGACTCCCACGCCAGATACGCAGTATTTT,CASSQKAPGRTPTPDTQYF
TRBJ2-6,TRBV7-9,NA,TRBD1,TGTGCCAGCAGATCCGGGACAGGGACTGGGGCCAACGGCCTGACTTTC,CASRSGTGTGANGLTF
TRBJ1-2,TRBV9,NA,TRBD1,TGTGCCAGCAGCGTAGAGACAGGGCGTATTTCTGGCTACACCTTC,CASSVETGRISGYTF
TRBJ2-7,TRBV7-3,NA,NA,TGTGCCAGCAGCTTAACCAGCGCCGCTTCCTACGAGCAGTACTTC,CASSLTSAASYEQYF
TRBJ1-1,TRBV27,NA,NA,TGTGCCAGCAGGCGGCGGGCAGGGGACACTGAAGCTTTCTTT,CASRRRAGDTEAFF
TRBJ1-4,TRBV28,NA,TRBD1,TGTGCCAGCAGTTGGGACAGAATAGATGAAAAACTGTTTTTT,CASSWDRIDEKLFF
TRBJ2-6,TRBV5-1,NA,NA,TGCGCCAGCAGCTTGGAGGGCGGGGGCCTCTCTGGGGCCAACGGCCTGACTTTC,CASSLEGGGLSGANGLTF
TRBJ1-1,TRBV5-4,once,NA,TGTGCCAGCAGCGCACAGATCCAGAACACTGAAGCTTTCTTT,CASSAQIQNTEAFF
TRBJ1-4,TRBV30,NA,NA,TGTGCCTGGGTGCCAGACAGGTCTATCGAAAAACTGTTTTTT,CAWVPDRSIEKLFF
TRBJ2-7,TRBV9,NA,NA,TGTGCCAGCAGCGTAGATCCAGGGTCATACGAGCAGTACTTC,CASSVDPGSYEQYF
TRBJ2-1,TRBV7-2,NA,TRBD2,TGTGCCAGCAGTTCGGGAGGCGGGGGGTTGAGCAATGAGCAGTTCTTC,CASSSGGGGLSNEQFF
TRBJ1-2,TRBV7-2,NA,NA,TGTGCCAGCAGCTTAGTGGCAGCGACGAACTATGGCTACACCTTC,CASSLVAATNYGYTF
TRBJ2-1,TRBV19,NA,NA,TGTGCCAGTAGTCCGGGTAGCCACGGGAAGCAGTTCTTC,CASSPGSHGKQFF
TRBJ1-5,TRBV18,NA,TRBD1,TGTGCCAGCTCACTAGGGACAGGGAATCAGCCCCAGCATTTT,CASSLGTGNQPQHF
TRBJ2-3,TRBV4-3,NA,NA,TGCGCCAGCAGCCAAGAGGGCTACCACTCTAGCACAGATACGCAGTATTTT,CASSQEGYHSSTDTQYF
TRBJ1-6,TRBV4-2,NA,NA,TGTGCCAGCAGCCAAGATTTGGTCAGCTCCTATAATTCACCCCTCCACTTT,CASSQDLVSSYNSPLHF
TRBJ2-3,TRBV5-4,NA,TRBD1,TGTGCCAGCAGACCGGGACAGAGCACAGATACGCAGTATTTT,CASRPGQSTDTQYF
TRBJ2-5,TRBV10-2,NA,TRBD1,TGCGCCAGCCGGAATGTCGACAGGGGAGAGACCCAGTACTTC,CASRNVDRGETQYF
TRBJ2-5,TRBV25-1,NA,TRBD2,TGTGCCAGCAGTGGAGGAACTAGCGGAGAGACCCAGTACTTC,CASSGGTSGETQYF
TRBJ2-1,TRBV13,NA,TRBD2,TGTGCCAGCAGCTTAGACGGACTAGCGGGCCCCGAGCAGTTCTTC,CASSLDGLAGPEQFF
TRBJ2-7,TRBV9,few,TRBD1,TGTGCCAGCAGCGCTACAGGGGCCGGGTCCTACGAGCAGTACTTC,CASSATGAGSYEQYF
TRBJ1-2,TRBV7-9,few,NA,TGTGCCAGCAGCTTCTCCGACGACTATAACTATGGCTACACCTTC,CASSFSDDYNYGYTF
TRBJ2-5,TRBV11-3,NA,NA,TGTGCCAGCTCGGGTTGGGGCGGTCAAGAGACCCAGTACTTC,CASSGWGGQETQYF
TRBJ1-2,TRBV9,NA,TRBD1,TGTGCCAGCAGCGAGGGACAGTACTATGGCTACACCTTC,CASSEGQYYGYTF
TRBJ2-7,TRBV7-9,NA,TRBD2,TGTGCCAGCAGCCAGACTAGCGGGAGGGACGAGCAGTACTTC,CASSQTSGRDEQYF
TRBJ1-1,TRBV30,NA,NA,TGTGCCTGGAGTGAGGGGGGGATAGCTTTCTTT,CAWSEGGIAFF
TRBJ2-3,TRBV30,once,NA,TGTGCCTGGAGTGTACTCCCTAGCTTAGCGGATACGCAGTATTTT,CAWSVLPSLADTQYF
TRBJ2-1,TRBV2,NA,TRBD1,TGTGCCAGCAGAGCGACAGGGGGTGATAAGTTCTTC,CASRATGGDKFF
TRBJ2-1,TRBV5-1,once,NA,TGCGCCAGCAGCTTGGTAGCGAGAACGTACAATGAGCAGTTCTTC,CASSLVARTYNEQFF
TRBJ1-1,TRBV11-2,NA,NA,TGTGCCAGCAGCTTAGATAGACCGGGAACAGGGCCCGTAGCTTTCTTT,CASSLDRPGTGPVAFF